Listed here are 27 T cell receptor beta chains from one sample, sequenced in a study of cytomegalovirus exposure and HLA in healthy donors. This PCR relied on a set of 60 Vbeta primers and 13 Jbeta primers. Repertoires were generated with immunoSEQ multiplex PCR, while TCRdb's copy carries only in-frame clones and drops some. The table records approximately 38,000 clones, 70% to 85% of them present only once. Sequencing input: PBMCs. The receptors were gathered from a woman between 18 and 30 years old in good health and CMV-seronegative.

This rearrangement joins TRBV2 to TRBJ2-7; D is ambiguous. Germline values: CDR1 SNHLY, CDR2 FYNNEI. There are 12 residues in the CDR3. V was clipped by 4 bases and J by 7 bases, with 11 bases between them. The CDR3 region has the DNA TGTGCCAGCAGTGGGGTGGGCTTTGAGCAGTACTTC. This codes for CASSGVGFEQYF.

The chain employs TRBV19 and TRBJ1-2, with 12 nucleotides matching TRBD1. This CDR3 comprises 15 residues. V was clipped by 5 bases and J by 7 bases; unmatched bases: 8. CDR1 is LNHDA, CDR2 SQIVND, per germline (reference sequence). CDR3 sequence: CASSPAGQGAFGYTF. The CDR3 DNA is TGTGCCAGTAGTCCTGCGGGACAGGGGGCTTTTGGCTACACCTTC.

The chain joins TRBV18 to TRBJ1-4, with unresolved D. CDR1 and CDR2 (germline): KGHSH, LQKENI. V shed 4 bases and J shed 0 bases, with 6 bases lying between them. This CDR3 comprises 14 residues. The CDR3 spells CASSRAPTNEKLFF. The DNA for the CDR3 is TGTGCCAGCTCACGGGCACCAACTAATGAAAAACTGTTTTTT.

The genes are TRBV2 and TRBJ1-2; 8 bases are a match to TRBD1. CDR1 SNHLY and CDR2 FYNNEI come from the germline V gene. J was trimmed by 8 bases and V by 2 bases; bases with no gene match: 7. The CDR3 runs 14 residues. CDR3 protein: CASSENDRGGGYTF. The CDR3 DNA reads as TGTGCCAGCAGTGAAAACGACAGGGGAGGAGGCTACACCTTC.

This chain links TRBV29-1 with TRBJ2-1; tentative D call: TRBD2 (5 bases). Germline V gene lookup returns CDR1 SQVTM and CDR2 ANQGSEA. Trimming shortened V by 4 bases and J by 8 bases, and 15 bases separated the two germline ends. This CDR3 region has 13 residues. CDR3 coding DNA: TGCAGCGTTGTGGGAGTAGGTCCCGATGAGCAGTTCTTC. It is translated as CSVVGVGPDEQFF.

The gene calls are TRBV6-5 and TRBJ1-5, with D maybe TRBD1 (5 bases). CDR3 size: 14 residues. CDR1 MNHEY and CDR2 SVGAGI come from the germline V gene. V shed 7 bases and J shed 2 bases, with 12 bases lying between them. CDR3 amino acids: CASTSGGGNQPQHF. The CDR3 nucleotides read TGTGCCAGCACCTCCGGGGGAGGCAATCAGCCCCAGCATTTT.

The chain combines TRBV4-3 with TRBJ1-1; 7 bases line up with TRBD1. The junction had 7 bases not matched to a gene; V was cut back by 0 bases and J by 12 bases. CDR3 size: 13 residues. Germline V lookup: CDR1 LGHNA, CDR2 YSLEER. The DNA of the CDR3 is TGCGCCAGCAGCCAAGAGCGGGCGACAGGGACTTTCTTT. Translating gives CASSQERATGTFF.

This chain connects TRBV4-3 to TRBJ2-3; D is unresolved. Trimming left V 0 bases short and J 8 bases short, with 6 bases between. The CDR3 extends over 12 amino acids. CDR1 is LGHNA, CDR2 YSLEER, per germline. The CDR3 spells CASSQDLSTQYF. CDR3 in DNA: TGCGCCAGCAGCCAAGACCTCTCTACGCAGTATTTT.

The rearrangement links TRBV28 to TRBJ2-1, with 12 bases matching TRBD2. The ends lost 7 bases at V and 3 bases at J; junction bases unmatched: 10. This CDR3 comprises 17 residues. The V gene's germline CDR1 is MDHEN and CDR2 SYDVKM. This chain's CDR3 is CASTSTSGGPYYNEQFF. The CDR3 bases are TGTGCCAGCACCTCAACTAGCGGGGGGCCATACTACAATGAGCAGTTCTTC.

The rearrangement uses TRBV18 and TRBJ1-4; 8 bases are shared with TRBD1. This CDR3 has 14 amino acids. J gave up 7 bases and V 5 bases, and 6 bases lay outside the gene matches. Germline V gene lookup returns CDR1 KGHSH and CDR2 LQKENI. The chain's CDR3 is CASSATGGGEKLFF. The DNA of the CDR3 is TGTGCCAGCTCAGCAACAGGGGGAGGTGAAAAACTGTTTTTT.

The V and J genes are TRBV7-2 and TRBJ2-3; TRBD1 matches 7 bases. The CDR3 loop spans 17 amino acids. Germline CDR1 is SGHTA and CDR2 is FQGNSA. Trimming at V came to 5 bases and at J to 3 bases, leaving 14 bases not matched to a gene. CDR3: CASSRGTAYTRTDTQYF. The CDR3 coding sequence is TGTGCCAGCAGCAGAGGGACAGCCTACACCCGAACAGATACGCAGTATTTT.

The chain combines TRBV28 with TRBJ1-4; no definite D call. Germline CDR1 is MDHEN and CDR2 is SYDVKM. Trimming shortened V by 5 bases and J by 0 bases, and 4 bases separated the two germline ends. This CDR3 region has 13 residues. The CDR3 protein is CASSRATNEKLFF. CDR3 bases: TGTGCCAGCAGTCGGGCAACTAATGAAAAACTGTTTTTT.

The chain is built from TRBV11-1 and TRBJ2-7; the match to TRBD1 covers 7 bases. V dropped 5 bases and J dropped 4; count of bases not matched to a gene: 14. Germline CDR1 reads SGHAT; CDR2 reads FQDESV (reference sequence). The CDR3 contains 16 residues. The CDR3 bases are TGTGCCAGCAGCCCCAGACAGGGACCCTCAGGATACGAGCAGTACTTC. The encoded protein is CASSPRQGPSGYEQYF. Combining the CDR3 with reference TRBV11-1 and TRBJ2-7 gives the whole variable domain EAEVAQSPRYKITEKSQAVAFWCDPISGHATLYWYRQILGQGPELLVQFQDESVVDDSQLPKDRFSAERLKGVDSTLKIQPAELGDSAMYLCASSPRQGPSGYEQYFGPGTRLTVT.

The table lists this clone with a few counts. V and J are TRBV6-1 and TRBJ1-2, with a possible D match to TRBD1 (5 bases). The CDR3 length is 14 residues. Trimming left V 10 bases short and J 4 bases short, with 19 bases between. Germline V lookup: CDR1 MNHNS, CDR2 SASEGT. For the CDR3, the DNA is TGTGCCATCGTGAAGACAGACTCGGGCTATGGCTACACCTTC. It yields the protein CAIVKTDSGYGYTF.

The V gene is TRBV6-6, the J gene TRBJ1-4, with 10 positions matching TRBD1. Germline V gives CDR1 MNHNY, CDR2 SVGAGI (reference sequence). The V gene end was trimmed by 8 bases and the J gene end by 8 bases; junction bases not matched to a gene: 5. The CDR3 is made up of 13 amino acids. The CDR3 sequence is CASLTGGREKLFF. CDR3 sequence (DNA): TGTGCCAGCTTGACAGGGGGCCGAGAAAAACTGTTTTTT.

This clone appeared a few times. The V gene is TRBV7-2, the J gene TRBJ2-5; weak D call: TRBD2 (6 bases). This CDR3 is built from 13 residues. Germline CDR1 is SGHTA and CDR2 is FQGNSA. V was clipped by 10 bases and J by 4 bases, with 16 bases between them. DNA of the CDR3: TGTGCCACCGGGGGTGGTTTGGGAGAGACCCAGTACTTC. This encodes CATGGGLGETQYF.

The V and J genes are TRBV25-1 and TRBJ2-3; 8 bases map to TRBD2. The CDR3 extends over 16 amino acids. With V trimmed by 1 base and J by 3 bases, 6 bases remained unmatched. Germline V gives CDR1 MGHDK, CDR2 SYGVNS. The CDR3 DNA reads TGTGCCAGCAGTGAATCCCAGCGGGGGTCGACAGATACGCAGTATTTT. This translates into CASSESQRGSTDTQYF.

This chain joins TRBV21-1 and TRBJ2-1; the table names TRBD2, a call not compared with the DNA. TRBV21-1 is an annotated pseudogene. There are 20 residues in the CDR3. The CDR3 is CASSAKLGQRTSGFNNEQFF. The CDR3 DNA sequence: TGTGCCAGCAGCGCCAAGCTAGGACAGCGGACTAGCGGGTTCAACAATGAGCAGTTCTTC.

The chain uses TRBV5-6 and TRBJ2-7; D unresolved. From germline, CDR1 is SGHDT and CDR2 YYEEEE. This CDR3 has 12 residues. V was clipped by 4 bases and J by 3 bases, with 8 bases between them. The CDR3 is CASSLRLYEQYF. DNA for the CDR3: TGTGCCAGCAGCCTACGCCTCTACGAGCAGTACTTC.

V usage is TRBV30 and J usage is TRBJ2-5, with TRBD2 matching over 7 bases. Germline V CDR1 and CDR2: GTSNPN, SVGIG (reference sequence). V lost 3 bases and J lost 6; bases outside the gene matches: 10. The CDR3 has 14 residues. The CDR3 here is CAWSRNGGWKTQYF. CDR3 nucleotides: TGTGCCTGGAGCCGCAACGGGGGGTGGAAGACCCAGTACTTC.

This clone was counted a single time. This chain connects TRBV5-1 to TRBJ2-3; 8 bases agree with TRBD1. The CDR3 has 14 residues. J gave up 5 bases and V 4 bases, and 6 bases lay outside the gene matches. Per the germline V gene, CDR1 is SGHRS and CDR2 is YFSETQ. CDR3 bases: TGCGCCAGCAGCGCAAGGACAGGGAGAGATACGCAGTATTTT. This gives the protein CASSARTGRDTQYF.

This clone occurred a few times. The V gene is TRBV10-3, the J gene TRBJ1-5, with 7 bases lining up with TRBD1. CDR1 and CDR2 (germline): ENHRY, SYGVKD. The V gene end was trimmed by 6 bases and the J gene end by 7 bases; junction bases not matched to a gene: 9. CDR3 length: 14 residues. The DNA for the CDR3 is TGTGCCATCAGCCGAGGACAGGACGACCAGCCCCAGCATTTT. Amino acids: CAISRGQDDQPQHF.

This clone has a handful of counts. The rearrangement uses TRBV9 and TRBJ1-1; D is ambiguous. CDR3 length: 15 residues. CDR1 is SGDLS and CDR2 is YYNGEE in the germline V gene. V lost 0 bases and J 1 base, leaving 10 bases between the germline ends. The CDR3: CASSVAAGENTEAFF. The DNA for the CDR3 is TGTGCCAGCAGCGTAGCGGCAGGCGAGAACACTGAAGCTTTCTTT.

The chain uses TRBV2 and TRBJ1-3; 7 bases match TRBD1. The CDR3 covers 15 residues. Trimming at V came to 6 bases and at J to 4 bases, leaving 9 bases not matched to a gene. Germline V gene sequence: CDR1 SNHLY, CDR2 FYNNEI. The CDR3 nucleotides are TGTGCCAGCAGGTTAACGACAGGGCCCGGAAACACCATATATTTT. It yields the protein CASRLTTGPGNTIYF.

The genes are TRBV7-9 and TRBJ2-7, with D unresolved. The V gene lost 5 bases and the J gene lost 3 bases, with 5 bases spanning the gap. The germline V gene has CDR1 SEHNR and CDR2 FQNEAQ (reference sequence). The CDR3 covers 11 residues. CDR3 sequence: CASSPIYEQYF. For the CDR3, the DNA is TGTGCCAGCAGCCCTATCTACGAGCAGTACTTC. Variable domain in full (rest from reference TRBV7-9 and TRBJ2-7): DTGVSQNPRHKITKRGQNVTFRCDPISEHNRLYWYRQTLGQGPEFLTYFQNEAQLEKSRLLSDRFSAERPKGSFSTLEIQRTEQGDSAMYLCASSPIYEQYFGPGTRLTVT.

In this sample, this clone turned up once. The rearrangement links TRBV5-4 to TRBJ2-3; 14 bases align to TRBD2. Germline V CDR1 and CDR2: SGHNT, YYREEE (reference sequence). The CDR3 is 17 amino acids. V shed 5 bases, J shed 0 bases, and the junction held 5 bases outside the gene matches. The CDR3 nucleotides are TGTGCCAGCAGTAGGACTAGCGGGAGGACAAGCACAGATACGCAGTATTTT. This translates into CASSRTSGRTSTDTQYF.

This chain joins TRBV6-6 and TRBJ1-2; D gene uncertain. Looked up from germline, CDR1 is MNHNY and CDR2 is SVGAGI (reference sequence). V was shortened by 2 bases and J by 4 bases, with 17 bases between the two germline ends. This CDR3 is built from 16 residues. The CDR3 bases are TGTGCCAGCAGTTACGGGTTGTCTAGCGGGCCCTATGGCTACACCTTC. This gives the protein CASSYGLSSGPYGYTF.